This paragraph covers one T cell receptor beta chain sequence. Its target is not known. V gave up 4 bases and J gave up 2 bases, with 15 bases separating them. The CDR3 has 16 residues. Germline CDR1 reads GTSNPN; CDR2 reads SVGIG (reference sequence). Produced via immunoSEQ multiplex PCR; TCRdb's table is partial and in-frame only. The sample records over 25,000 clones, 80% to 85% being singletons. A history of autoimmune disease or systemic immunosuppression excluded patients. This sample is drawn from a study of OX40 agonist ivuxolimab in advanced cancers. Study-wide context: Males comprised over 80% of the group, whose mean age was roughly 64 years (range roughly 23 to 80). Overall study findings and caveats: The study found that CD8+ T cells averaged more expanded clones than CD4+. The investigators did not determine what antigen specificity the expanded peripheral T cells had.

The J gene is TRBJ2-6, the V gene TRBV30; TRBD1 is a possible D gene (5 bases). This receptor was identified in an adult with an advanced solid tumor such as melanoma, head and neck, liver or kidney cancer. The specimen comprised CD4+ or CD8+ T cells sorted from blood, sampled in a trial of the OX40 agonist ivuxolimab. In DNA form, the CDR3 reads TGTGCCTGGACTTTAATAGGGGCGGCTGGGGCCAACGTCCTGACTTTC. It is translated as CAWTLIGAAGANVLTF.